These 17 T cell receptor beta chains originate from one sample sequenced in a study of cytomegalovirus exposure and HLA in healthy donors. Both 60 Vbeta primers and 13 Jbeta primers went into the PCR. The method was immunoSEQ multiplex PCR; TCRdb's version includes in-frame clones alone and lacks a portion of them. This sample yields 200,000 to 250,000 clones, of which roughly 78% are seen a single time; about 0.5% belongs to the top ten. The specimen was PBMCs. These receptors came from a boy under 18 in good health and CMV-seronegative.

The CDR3 loop is CASSQYRRGVTTDTQYF. The CDR3 region has the DNA TGCGCCAGCAGCCAATACCGGCGGGGGGTTACAACAGATACGCAGTATTTT. The rearrangement joins TRBV4-1 to TRBJ2-3, with 8 positions matching TRBD2. There are 17 residues in the CDR3. Trimming cost V 2 bases and J 3 bases; bases outside gene matches: 10. In germline, CDR1 is MGHRA, CDR2 YSYEKL.

The chain uses TRBV19 and TRBJ2-7; 11 bases match TRBD1. Germline values: CDR1 LNHDA, CDR2 SQIVND (reference sequence). The CDR3 totals 15 residues. V was pared by 5 bases and J by 4 bases, with 7 bases of the junction left unmatched. CDR3 in DNA: TGTGCCAGTAGTGCTGCCGGGACAGGGGGTTACGAGCAGTACTTC. Translated: CASSAAGTGGYEQYF.

V usage is TRBV11-1 and J usage is TRBJ1-3, with 8 bases aligning to TRBD1. Germline V gene data show CDR1 as SGHAT and CDR2 as FQDESV (reference sequence). The V and J ends lost 8 bases and 1 base, in that order; junction bases with no gene match: 10. The CDR3 has 16 amino acids. The CDR3 spells CASGRDRRSSGNTIYF. CDR3 nucleotide sequence: TGTGCCAGCGGGAGGGACAGGCGTTCTTCTGGAAACACCATATATTTT.

The V gene is TRBV2, the J gene TRBJ1-4; D is possibly TRBD1 (5 bases). In germline, CDR1 is SNHLY, CDR2 FYNNEI. Trimming shortened V by 9 bases and J by 7 bases, and 15 bases separated the two germline ends. This CDR3 contains 13 residues. CDR3 DNA sequence: TGTGCCAGTGGGGGGAACGAGGGTGAAAAACTGTTTTTT. Protein: CASGGNEGEKLFF.

This clone was seen a single time. The chain carries TRBV28 and TRBJ2-6; D is undetermined. The V and J ends lost 7 bases and 3 bases respectively, with 16 bases between them. Per germline, CDR1 MDHEN and CDR2 SYDVKM. The CDR3 is 16 residues long. CDR3 nucleotide sequence: TGTGCCAGCATTCCTGCAGGTAGTTATGGGGCCAACGTCCTGACTTTC. Residues: CASIPAGSYGANVLTF.

This clone has a single count. The chain links TRBV18 to TRBJ2-7; a possible D gene is TRBD1 (6 bases). The CDR3 is 17 amino acids. Between the trimmed V and J ends, which lost 4 bases and 5 bases, there was a span of 24 bases. CDR1 and CDR2 (germline): KGHSH, LQKENI. The CDR3 loop reads CASSLIMGQPDKDEQYF. In nucleotides, the CDR3 is TGTGCCAGCTCACTTATTATGGGACAACCCGACAAGGACGAGCAGTACTTC.

J is TRBJ1-1 and V is TRBV5-1, with D maybe TRBD1 (6 bases). This CDR3 is 13 amino acids long. Germline loops: CDR1 SGHRS, CDR2 YFSETQ. Trimming stripped 5 bases from V and 6 bases from J, with 14 bases between. CDR3 protein: CASRPDRYAEAFF. The CDR3 bases are TGCGCCAGCAGACCCGACAGGTACGCTGAAGCTTTCTTT.

J is TRBJ1-5 and V is TRBV28; D may be TRBD1 (6 bases). There are 16 residues in the CDR3. Trimming left V 6 bases short and J 0 bases short, with 15 bases between. Germline CDR1 and CDR2: MDHEN and SYDVKM. The chain's CDR3 is CASREPGVHSNQPQHF. CDR3 DNA sequence: TGTGCCAGCAGGGAACCAGGGGTTCATAGCAATCAGCCCCAGCATTTT.

The V call is TRBV29-1, the J call TRBJ1-1, with D tentatively TRBD1 (5 bases). In germline, CDR1 is SQVTM, CDR2 ANQGSEA. CDR3 length equals 13 residues. Trimming pared 4 bases from V and 0 bases from J, leaving 9 bases between. The CDR3 nucleotides are TGCAGCGTTGGGCCAGGGTTGAACACTGAAGCTTTCTTT. Protein sequence: CSVGPGLNTEAFF. Variable domain in full (rest from reference TRBV29-1 and TRBJ1-1): SAVISQKPSRDICQRGTSLTIQCQVDSQVTMMFWYRQQPGQSLTLIATANQGSEATYESGFVIDKFPISRPNLTFSTLTVSNMSPEDSSIYLCSVGPGLNTEAFFGQGTRLTVV.

Ten or more counts support this clone. The chain has TRBV5-6 and TRBJ1-4; D is possibly TRBD1 (5 bases). With 1 base removed from V and 8 bases from J, the gap between germline ends came to 9 bases. The CDR3 has 13 amino acids. Germline-derived CDR1 and CDR2 are SGHDT and YYEEEE. The CDR3 bases are TGTGCCAGCAGCTTGCACAGGCTAGAAAAACTGTTTTTT. This codes for CASSLHRLEKLFF.

The chain carries TRBV29-1 and TRBJ2-1; possible D gene TRBD1, 6 bases. The CDR3 length is 14 residues. Trimming removed 4 bases at V and 3 bases at J, with 13 bases between. The germline CDR1 and CDR2 sequences are SQVTM and ANQGSEA. The CDR3 DNA sequence: TGCAGCGTTGGTGGGGGCAGGGGCTACAATGAGCAGTTCTTC. It specifies CSVGGGRGYNEQFF.

The V and J genes are TRBV7-2 and TRBJ2-3, with 7 bases matching TRBD2. CDR3 length: 17 amino acids. V lost 2 bases and J lost 1; bases outside the gene matches: 9. Germline assignment: CDR1 SGHTA and CDR2 FQGNSA. This chain's CDR3 is CASSLRFGDYGTDTQYF. The CDR3 DNA sequence: TGTGCCAGCAGCTTAAGATTCGGGGACTACGGCACAGATACGCAGTATTTT.

This clone showed up just a few times. Other DNA sequences from this sample encode an identical CDR3 as well. The chain recombines TRBV15 with TRBJ2-5, with 9 positions matching TRBD2. The CDR3 totals 16 residues. Trimming took 1 base from V and 5 from J; bases not matched to a gene: 8. Germline V gene lookup returns CDR1 LNHNV and CDR2 YYDKDF (reference sequence). The CDR3 bases are TGTGCCACCAGCAGAGGTTCTGGCGGGGGGGCCGAGACCCAGTACTTC. This sequence encodes CATSRGSGGGAETQYF.

The genes are TRBV11-2 and TRBJ2-7; D might be TRBD2 (5 bases). The germline CDR1 and CDR2 sequences are SGHAT and FQNNGV. The V gene lost 4 bases and the J gene lost 0 bases, with 16 bases spanning the gap. The length of the CDR3 is 16 residues. CDR3 in amino acids: CASSSRAALSSYEQYF. CDR3 nucleotide sequence: TGTGCCAGCAGCTCACGAGCGGCACTCAGCTCCTACGAGCAGTACTTC.

The V gene is TRBV7-2, the J gene TRBJ2-7, with 7 bases aligning to TRBD2. The CDR3 length is 16 residues. Trimming removed 3 bases from V and 2 bases from J; junction bases left unmatched: 10. In germline, CDR1 is SGHTA, CDR2 FQGNSA. This CDR3 is CASSFFSGKIPYEQYF. Here the CDR3 DNA reads TGTGCCAGCAGCTTTTTCAGCGGGAAGATCCCCTACGAGCAGTACTTC.

This clone came up once. The rearrangement uses TRBV10-3 and TRBJ1-2; a weak D match, TRBD1 (5 bases). CDR1 ENHRY and CDR2 SYGVKD come from the germline V gene. CDR3 length equals 14 residues. V dropped 3 bases and J dropped 8 bases, with 16 bases sitting between them. The CDR3 reads CAISDSGPFLGYTF. CDR3 DNA sequence: TGTGCCATCAGTGACTCAGGGCCCTTCCTGGGCTACACCTTC.

A single count supports this clone. The chain has TRBV6-6 and TRBJ1-2; D call uncertain. This CDR3 spans 15 amino acids. Germline V lookup: CDR1 MNHNY, CDR2 SVGAGI (reference sequence). V was trimmed by 0 bases and J by 4 bases, leaving 12 bases between them. The CDR3, as DNA: TGTGCCAGCAGTTACTCAGCTCCGAGGGCCTATGGCTACACCTTC. The encoded protein is CASSYSAPRAYGYTF.